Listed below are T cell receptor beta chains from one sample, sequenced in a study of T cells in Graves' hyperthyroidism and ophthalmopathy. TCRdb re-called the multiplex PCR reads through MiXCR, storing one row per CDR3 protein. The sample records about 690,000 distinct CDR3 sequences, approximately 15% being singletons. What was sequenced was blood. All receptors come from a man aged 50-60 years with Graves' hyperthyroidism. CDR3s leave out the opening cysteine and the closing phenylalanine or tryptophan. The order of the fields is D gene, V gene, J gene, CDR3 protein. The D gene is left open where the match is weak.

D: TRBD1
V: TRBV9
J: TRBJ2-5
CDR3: ASSAGDRGGRPPETQY

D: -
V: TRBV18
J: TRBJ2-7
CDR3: ASSPPNSGAYEQY

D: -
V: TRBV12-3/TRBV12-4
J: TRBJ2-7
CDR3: ASSFEGAGYEQY

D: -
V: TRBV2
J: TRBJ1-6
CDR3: ATQTEVNSPLH

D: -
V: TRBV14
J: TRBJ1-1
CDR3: ASSQDQGTEAF

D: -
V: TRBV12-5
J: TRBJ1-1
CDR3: ASGFEGTEAF

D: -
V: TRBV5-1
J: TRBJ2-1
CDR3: ASSLAALANEQF

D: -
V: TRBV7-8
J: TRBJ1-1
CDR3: ASSFEGPPAEAF

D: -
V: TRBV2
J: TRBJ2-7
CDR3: ASSETLAPNEQY

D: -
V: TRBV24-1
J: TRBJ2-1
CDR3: ATSDFGGNEQF

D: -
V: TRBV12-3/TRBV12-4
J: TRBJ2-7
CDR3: ASSFAESPEEQY

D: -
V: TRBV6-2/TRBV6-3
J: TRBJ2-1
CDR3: ASSQPGFGTNEQF

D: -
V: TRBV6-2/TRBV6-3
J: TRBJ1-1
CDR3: ANGRLAPLSLRAAEAF

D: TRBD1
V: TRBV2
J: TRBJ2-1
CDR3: ASRLQGGSYNEQF

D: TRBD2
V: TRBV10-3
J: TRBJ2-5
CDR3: AIRDTSGGETQY

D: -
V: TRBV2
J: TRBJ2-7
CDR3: ASCCNGAYEQY

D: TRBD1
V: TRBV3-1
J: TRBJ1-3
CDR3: ASSLPGQGNSGNTIY

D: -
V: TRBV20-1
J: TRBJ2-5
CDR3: SARGTFPPRETQY

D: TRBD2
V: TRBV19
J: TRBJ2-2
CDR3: ASTRTSGRGELF

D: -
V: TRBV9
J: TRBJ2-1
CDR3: ASSRRDPYNEQF

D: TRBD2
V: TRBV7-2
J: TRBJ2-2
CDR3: ASSPSTGTRTGELF

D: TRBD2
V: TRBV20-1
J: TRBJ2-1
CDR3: SARPSGRPLNREQF

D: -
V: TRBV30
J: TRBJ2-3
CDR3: AWSALGTGTDTQY

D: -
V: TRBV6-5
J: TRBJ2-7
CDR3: ASSYSGGASLIYEQY